This TCR beta chain was recovered during a study of blood T cell repertoires in COVID-19. Study-wide background: Acute-phase and convalescent COVID-19 samples originated in the United States, Italy and Spain. The cDNA or gDNA used as material had been derived from T cells, B-cell-depleted T cells, or PBMCs.

In the authors' workflow: Reference gene primer amplification in the assay estimated nucleated cell counts. The data were produced by immunoSEQ multiplex PCR, yet TCRdb's version contains in-frame clones alone and is incomplete. The V and J calls and clone size are taken from that table; D and trimming were inferred from the DNA. This table has 170,000 or so clones, about four fifths appearing once. V lost 1 base, J lost 4 bases, and 10 bases lay in between. The V gene's germline CDR1 is SGHVS and CDR2 FQNEAQ. CDR3 size: 14 residues. V is TRBV7-8 and J is TRBJ1-1; TRBD1 is a possible D gene (6 bases). This TCR derives from a man between 65 and 85 years old with active or convalescent COVID-19. Sequencing was performed on peripheral blood. CDR3 bases: TGTGCCAGCAGCTTAGTCCCAGGGGTCACTGAAGCTTTCTTT. Translated, it gives CASSLVPGVTEAFF.